This T cell receptor (beta chain) came from a study of T cells after yellow fever vaccination. Looking at the study overall: Libraries from low-cell-number fractions were prepared with the SMART-Seq v4 Ultra Low Input RNA kit.

On this clonotype: What it binds is unknown.

The CDR3 length is 16 residues. Trimming took off 5 bases at V and 3 bases at J, with 17 bases between the two ends. Looked up from germline, CDR1 is SEHNR and CDR2 is FQNEAQ (reference sequence). Using its own MiXCR run on the 5' RACE reads, TCRdb lists one record per CDR3 protein. Of 340,000 or so distinct CDR3 sequences in the sample, about an eighth were seen once. Study-wide findings and caveats: Contaminating bulk clonotypes could be abundant in FACS-sorted repertoires.

The receptor was isolated from a man between 18 and 29 years old who received the YFV17D yellow fever vaccine. The sample in question was CD4+ T cells sorted from PBMCs, obtained 15 days after the yellow fever booster vaccination. The chain couples TRBV7-9 to TRBJ1-3; a possible D gene is TRBD1 (6 bases). The CDR3 DNA is TGTGCCAGCAGCAACGGGAACAGGGAGGGTGGAAACACCATATATTTT. This sequence encodes CASSNGNREGGNTIYF.